This T cell receptor beta chain was identified during a study of T-cell memory formation after mild COVID-19. MiXCR was run by TCRdb on the 5' RACE reads, yielding one entry per CDR3 protein. The sample shows fewer than 200,000 distinct CDR3 sequences, roughly 23% of them seen only once. Trimming took off 4 bases at V and 2 bases at J, with 11 bases between the two ends. From germline, CDR1 is SNHLY and CDR2 FYNNEI. The CDR3 extends over 14 amino acids. The receptor comes from an adult woman who had mild COVID-19 (a few samples of this study predate the infection). Cell type and time point are not known. The specimen was PBMCs or a T cell subset sorted from them (not recorded which). This rearrangement joins TRBV2 to TRBJ1-1; D unresolved. The CDR3, as DNA: TGTGCCAGCAGTGTCTTCTATAGTAACACTGAAGCTTTCTTT. This sequence encodes CASSVFYSNTEAFF.